This T cell receptor (beta chain) was profiled in a study of technical replicates of blood from a handful of donors (dated by TCRdb to between 2016 and 2019). For this clone: Its antigen has not been determined. Base qualities are not provided; no much larger clone lies one nucleotide away.

Library preparation employed the immunoSEQ multiplex PCR assay. TCRdb carries this immuneACCESS record with in-frame sequences only. Its versions omit some clonotypes, under half of them owing to an unresolved V gene in the studies checked, with the rest unexplained. In this sample the table shows around 57,000 clones, roughly 97% of which occur a single time. The ten largest clonotypes hold just under 0.2% of the sample. According to the germline V gene (reference sequence), CDR1 reads LNHNV and CDR2 reads YYDKDF. V sheds 4 bases and J sheds 2 bases, leaving 13 bases between their ends. The CDR3 sequence holds 15 residues, the cysteine and phenylalanine included. Of all the DNA, just the CDR3 is kept, 45 bases in frame from base 1.

Sequencing was performed on T cells isolated from PBMCs. The V and J segments used are TRBV15 and TRBJ2-3, with a weak D call of TRBD2 (5 bases match). The receptor was isolated from a human donor in good health. CDR3 loop: CATSTEPGNTDTQYF. Read as DNA, the sequence is TGTGCCACCAGCACCGAGCCCGGGAACACAGATACGCAGTATTTT.